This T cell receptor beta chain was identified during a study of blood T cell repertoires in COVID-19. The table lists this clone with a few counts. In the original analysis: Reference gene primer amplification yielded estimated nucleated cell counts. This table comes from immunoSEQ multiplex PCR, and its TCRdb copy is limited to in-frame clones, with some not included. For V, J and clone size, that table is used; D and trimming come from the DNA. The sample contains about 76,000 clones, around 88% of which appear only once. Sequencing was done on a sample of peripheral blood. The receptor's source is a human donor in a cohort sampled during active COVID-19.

Written as DNA, the CDR3 is TGCGCCAGCAGCCAAGCCGGGACAGGGCCATACGAGCAGTACTTC. Translated, it gives CASSQAGTGPYEQYF. The chain combines TRBV4-3 with TRBJ2-7; 9 bases match TRBD1. This CDR3 has 15 amino acids. In germline, CDR1 is LGHNA, CDR2 YSLEER. V lost 1 base and J lost 4; bases outside the gene matches: 5.